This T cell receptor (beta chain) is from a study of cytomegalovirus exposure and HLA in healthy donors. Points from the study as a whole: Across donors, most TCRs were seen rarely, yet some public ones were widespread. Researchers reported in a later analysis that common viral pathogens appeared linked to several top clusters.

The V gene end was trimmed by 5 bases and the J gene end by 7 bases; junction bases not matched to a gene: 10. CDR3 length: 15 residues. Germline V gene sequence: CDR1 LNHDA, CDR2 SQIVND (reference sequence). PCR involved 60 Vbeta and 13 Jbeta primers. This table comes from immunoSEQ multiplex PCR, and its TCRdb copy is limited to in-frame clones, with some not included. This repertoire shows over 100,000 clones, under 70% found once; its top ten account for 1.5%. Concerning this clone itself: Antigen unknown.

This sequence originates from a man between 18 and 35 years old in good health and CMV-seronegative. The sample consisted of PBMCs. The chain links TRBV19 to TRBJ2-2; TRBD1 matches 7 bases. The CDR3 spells CASSPVLQGIGELFF. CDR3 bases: TGTGCCAGTAGTCCGGTCCTACAGGGGATCGGGGAGCTGTTTTTT.